This TCR beta chain was recorded in a study of CD8 T cells in ankylosing spondylitis. Study conclusions and caveats: Significant enrichment of disease-linked clones was reportedly seen in matched ankylosing spondylitis synovial fluid. It appeared that ankylosing spondylitis blood was characterized by a TCR beta motif of several highly homologous variants.

The table lists this clonotype with many counts. The antigen remains undetermined. 5'-RACE, quantitative and with molecular barcodes, yielded the TCR beta libraries. TCRdb called the 5' RACE reads again in MiXCR, with one record for every CDR3 protein. Here the sample spans 150,000 to 200,000 distinct CDR3 sequences, about 18% being singletons. The CDR3 loop spans 12 amino acids. Germline CDR1 LNHNV, CDR2 YYDKDF (reference sequence). V lost 3 bases and J 9 bases, leaving 6 bases between the germline ends. The chain joins TRBV15 to TRBJ1-6; D uncertain. The sample consisted of blood, either unsorted or a sorted T cell fraction (not recorded which). The clonotype was recovered from a male donor aged 5-30 years with ankylosing spondylitis or in good health (not recorded which). CDR3 amino acids: CATSRAGSPLHF. The CDR3 region has the DNA TGTGCCACCAGCAGGGCGGGTTCACCCCTCCACTTT.